This T cell receptor beta chain was identified in a study of spatial heterogeneity in lung cancer. Time point given: sample taken at primary tumor resection. Some 72 TRACERx patients with early, untreated non-small cell lung cancer donated samples. Study-wide findings and caveats: Intratumoral expanded alpha and beta TCR counts were found to track tumor mutation counts.

Ten or more counts support this clonotype. What it recognizes is unknown. Germline CDR1 is SEHNR and CDR2 is FQNEAQ (reference sequence). J gave up 3 bases and V 4 bases, and 7 bases lay outside the gene matches. The length of the CDR3 is 16 residues. One entry per CDR3 protein results from TCRdb running MiXCR on the 5' RACE reads. The repertoire holds 20,000 to 30,000 distinct CDR3 sequences, with around 8.5% as singletons. J is TRBJ2-5 and V is TRBV7-9; 11 positions agree with TRBD2. The receptor was isolated from a male donor with early-stage non-small cell lung cancer. Sample: lung tumor tissue, taken at surgery. CDR3 sequence reads: CASSSPTGLAEETQYF. CDR3 DNA sequence: TGTGCCAGCAGCTCCCCAACGGGACTAGCGGAAGAGACCCAGTACTTC.